A single sample gave rise to the 27 T cell receptor beta chains below, sequenced in a study of T-cell memory formation after mild COVID-19. One entry per CDR3 protein, called by TCRdb with MiXCR from the 5' RACE reads. This table holds 180,000 or so distinct CDR3 sequences, 11% found once. Sequencing was done on a sample of PBMCs or a T cell subset sorted from them (not recorded which). These receptor sequences come from a young man who had mild COVID-19 (a few samples of this study predate the infection). Cell type and time point are not known.

The rearrangement joins TRBV6-6 to TRBJ2-7; the D is unclear. Germline values: CDR1 MNHNY, CDR2 SVGAGI (reference sequence). The V and J ends lost 0 bases and 1 base respectively, with 10 bases between them. The CDR3 runs 15 residues. CDR3 sequence: CASSYSVRSSYEQYV. For the CDR3, the DNA is TGTGCCAGCAGTTACTCAGTCAGATCTTCCTACGAGCAGTACGTC.

The chain couples TRBV7-9 to TRBJ2-2; 8 bases agree with TRBD1. Germline CDR1 is SEHNR and CDR2 is FQNEAQ (reference sequence). V dropped 4 bases and J dropped 6; count of bases not matched to a gene: 7. This CDR3 has 15 amino acids. The CDR3 DNA reads as TGTGCCAGCAGCTCACGGACAGGGAGCGCCGGGGAGCTGTTTTTT. It encodes CASSSRTGSAGELFF.

V and J are TRBV6-1 and TRBJ2-5; D not certain. Germline lookup yields CDR1 MNHNS and CDR2 SASEGT. The V end was cut by 3 bases, the J end by 5 bases, with 10 bases between. The CDR3 is 13 residues long. CDR3: CASSDSGPETQYF. DNA of the CDR3: TGTGCCAGCAGTGATTCTGGGCCGGAGACCCAGTACTTC.

In DNA form, the CDR3 reads TGTGCCTGGAGTGGGACGGGGCTTAGGGCACCCCTCCACTTT. It encodes CAWSGTGLRAPLHF. The chain combines TRBV30 with TRBJ1-6; possibly TRBD1 for D (5 bases). Looked up from germline, CDR1 is GTSNPN and CDR2 is SVGIG (reference sequence). V lost 1 base and J 11 bases, leaving 15 bases between the germline ends. The CDR3 covers 14 residues.

This clonotype was found a few times. The chain carries TRBV12-3 or TRBV12-4 and TRBJ2-1, with no clear D. Trimming took off 6 bases at V and 2 bases at J, with 8 bases between the two ends. This CDR3 is 13 amino acids long. As DNA, the CDR3 is TGTGCCAGCAGCCGAGGTCCCTACAATGAGCAGTTCTTC. This codes for CASSRGPYNEQFF.

The sample holds a few counts of this clonotype. This chain joins TRBV2 and TRBJ2-1; D is possibly TRBD2 (5 bases). Germline CDR1 reads SNHLY; CDR2 reads FYNNEI. Between the trimmed V and J ends, which lost 6 bases and 9 bases, there was a span of 15 bases. CDR3 length: 13 residues. CDR3 DNA sequence: TGTGCCAGCAGCTTTACTAGTTCGGCTGAGCAGTTCTTC. Its protein is CASSFTSSAEQFF.

This clonotype has a count of ten or more. This rearrangement joins TRBV6-2 or TRBV6-3 to TRBJ2-3; a possible D gene is TRBD2 (5 bases). Germline V gives CDR1 MNHEY, CDR2 SVGEGT. The CDR3 extends over 15 amino acids. V was shortened by 0 bases and J by 7 bases, with 14 bases between the two germline ends. In nucleotides, the CDR3 is TGTGCCAGCAGTTACTCTAGCGACCCAACCAATACGCAGTATTTT. It is translated as CASSYSSDPTNTQYF.

At least ten counts were recorded for this clonotype. The CDR3 sequence is CASSPSEGRTEAFF. The CDR3 DNA sequence: TGCGCCAGCAGCCCCTCGGAGGGCCGGACTGAAGCTTTCTTT. V gene TRBV5-1 combines with J gene TRBJ1-1; no firm D call. V lost 4 bases to trimming and J lost 5 bases, with 15 bases between them. The germline CDR1 and CDR2 sequences are SGHRS and YFSETQ. CDR3 length: 14 amino acids.

This clonotype has more than one count but fewer than ten. The CDR3 reads CASRLQGSLDYGYTF. Written as DNA, the CDR3 is TGTGCCAGCAGACTACAGGGTAGTTTAGACTATGGCTACACCTTC. The gene calls are TRBV6-5 and TRBJ1-2; perhaps TRBD1 as D (6 bases). This CDR3 is 15 amino acids long. The germline CDR1 and CDR2 sequences are MNHEY and SVGAGI. The V and J ends lost 6 bases and 3 bases respectively, with 17 bases between them.

The genes are TRBV20-1 and TRBJ1-5, with D maybe TRBD1 (6 bases). Germline CDR1 and CDR2: DFQATT and SNEGSKA (reference sequence). The CDR3 runs 14 residues. V lost 3 bases, J lost 6 bases, and 15 bases lay in between. CDR3 region: CSASEAGAGQPQHF. DNA of the CDR3: TGCAGTGCTAGTGAGGCAGGGGCAGGTCAGCCCCAGCATTTT.

This clonotype was seen a few times. V and J are TRBV29-1 and TRBJ2-5, with D uncertain. Per germline, CDR1 SQVTM and CDR2 ANQGSEA. Trimming took off 6 bases at V and 4 bases at J, with 12 bases between the two ends. The CDR3 is 12 residues long. The DNA for the CDR3 is TGCAGCGTGAAACCTATGGGAGAGACCCAGTACTTC. Protein sequence: CSVKPMGETQYF. The variable domain in full, with the rest retrieved from reference TRBV29-1 and TRBJ2-5, is SAVISQKPSRDICQRGTSLTIQCQVDSQVTMMFWYRQQPGQSLTLIATANQGSEATYESGFVIDKFPISRPNLTFSTLTVSNMSPEDSSIYLCSVKPMGETQYFGPGTRLLVL.

This clonotype appeared a few times. This chain links TRBV29-1 with TRBJ1-4, with D possibly TRBD1 on 5 matching bases. With 7 bases removed from V and 5 bases from J, the gap between germline ends came to 11 bases. Germline V gene lookup returns CDR1 SQVTM and CDR2 ANQGSEA. The CDR3 runs to 12 residues. CDR3 nucleotide sequence: TGCAGCGCGACAGAAGAAAATGAAAAACTGTTTTTT. Protein sequence: CSATEENEKLFF.

This clonotype was counted ten times or more. The V gene is TRBV15, the J gene TRBJ1-5; D is undetermined. The CDR3 is 13 residues long. V was clipped by 0 bases and J by 4 bases, with 4 bases between them. Germline V gene data show CDR1 as LNHNV and CDR2 as YYDKDF (reference sequence). DNA of the CDR3: TGTGCCACCAGCAGAGAAGGAAATCAGCCCCAGCATTTT. Protein: CATSREGNQPQHF.

The chain has TRBV5-4 and TRBJ2-5, with D tentatively TRBD2 (5 bases). CDR3 size: 13 residues. Germline CDR1 SGHNT, CDR2 YYREEE (reference sequence). Trimming removed 4 bases at V and 3 bases at J, with 10 bases between. The CDR3 spells CASSPTREETQYF. In DNA form, the CDR3 reads TGTGCCAGCAGCCCCACTAGAGAAGAGACCCAGTACTTC.

The gene calls are TRBV7-9 and TRBJ1-2; 10 nucleotides line up with TRBD1. The germline CDR1 and CDR2 sequences are SEHNR and FQNEAQ (reference sequence). V shed 7 bases and J 6 bases; nucleotides not matched to a gene: 11. The CDR3 spans 15 residues. The CDR3 loop reads CASTLRGDRGDGYTF. Written as DNA, the CDR3 is TGTGCCAGCACCCTTCGAGGGGACAGGGGCGATGGCTACACCTTC.

A few counts support this clonotype. The chain has TRBV7-2 and TRBJ2-7; either TRBD1 or TRBD2 may fit D (5 bases each). Germline CDR1 reads SGHTA; CDR2 reads FQGNSA. Trimming stripped 5 bases from V and 2 bases from J, with 13 bases between. There are 14 residues in the CDR3. The CDR3: CASSPVQGAYEQYV. CDR3 coding DNA: TGTGCCAGCAGCCCAGTCCAGGGAGCCTACGAGCAGTACGTC.

This clonotype showed up many times. J is TRBJ2-7 and V is TRBV5-1; D is unclear. The CDR3 loop spans 14 amino acids. V lost 3 bases, J lost 3 bases, and 13 bases lay in between. The germline V gene encodes CDR1 SGHRS and CDR2 YFSETQ. The chain's CDR3 is CASSSPGGSYEQYF. In DNA, the CDR3 is TGCGCCAGCAGCTCCCCCGGCGGTAGCTACGAGCAGTACTTC.

The chain recombines TRBV3-1 with TRBJ1-5; D is perhaps TRBD1 (6 bases). The CDR3 has 14 residues. Germline V gene lookup returns CDR1 LGHDT and CDR2 YNNKEL (reference sequence). The V gene lost 3 bases and the J gene lost 6 bases, with 12 bases spanning the gap. CDR3 nucleotide sequence: TGTGCCAGCAGCCACAACAGGGTCCGTCAGCCCCAGCATTTT. Amino acid sequence: CASSHNRVRQPQHF.

This clonotype was detected ten times or more. The gene calls are TRBV4-2 and TRBJ2-5, with D uncertain. Trimming stripped 1 base from V and 3 bases from J, with 9 bases between. CDR1 is LGHNA and CDR2 is YNFKEQ in the germline V gene. This CDR3 region has 14 residues. CDR3 DNA: TGTGCCAGCAGCCAAGCCGTGGGCGAAGAGACCCAGTACTTC. Translated, it gives CASSQAVGEETQYF.

This clonotype was counted only a few times. Here the CDR3 reads CASSYDQGVQSYTF. Here the CDR3 DNA reads TGTGCCAGCAGTTACGATCAGGGGGTTCAAAGCTACACCTTC. The chain recombines TRBV6-5 with TRBJ1-2; TRBD1 agrees at 7 bases. Trimming removed 2 bases from V and 9 bases from J; junction bases left unmatched: 9. The CDR3 has 14 amino acids. Germline-derived CDR1 and CDR2 are MNHEY and SVGAGI.

Only a few counts were recorded for this clonotype. This chain uses TRBV20-1 with TRBJ2-7; 8 bases align to TRBD2. This CDR3 contains 14 residues. Germline V gives CDR1 DFQATT, CDR2 SNEGSKA (reference sequence). V was pared by 6 bases and J by 1 base, with 8 bases of the junction left unmatched. DNA for the CDR3: TGCAGTGCCCAGACTAGCGCGCCATCCTACGAGCAGTACTTC. Its protein product is CSAQTSAPSYEQYF.

The rearrangement uses TRBV20-1 and TRBJ2-7; no clear D. The length of the CDR3 is 16 residues. Trimming left V 0 bases short and J 1 base short, with 16 bases between. The germline CDR1 and CDR2 sequences are DFQATT and SNEGSKA (reference sequence). CDR3 protein: CSARDKDRYPSYEQYV. The CDR3 DNA reads TGCAGTGCTAGAGATAAGGACCGCTACCCTTCCTACGAGCAGTACGTC.

The chain is built from TRBV7-2 and TRBJ2-4; 9 positions match TRBD1. The CDR3 is 14 amino acids. With 5 bases clipped from V and 6 bases from J, the junction kept 5 bases outside the gene matches. Germline V gene data show CDR1 as SGHTA and CDR2 as FQGNSA. This chain's CDR3 is CASSPGQGGNIQYF. CDR3 bases: TGTGCCAGCAGCCCGGGACAGGGTGGAAACATTCAGTACTTC.

V gene TRBV4-2 combines with J gene TRBJ1-1, with D uncertain. Trimming cost V 0 bases and J 1 base, with 9 bases left between them. The CDR3 covers 15 residues. Germline lookup yields CDR1 LGHNA and CDR2 YNFKEQ. The CDR3 DNA sequence: TGTGCCAGCAGCCAAGAGGGCAAAAAGAACACTGAAGCTTTCTTT. This encodes CASSQEGKKNTEAFF.

In its sample, this clonotype was seen many times. The V and J genes are TRBV5-1 and TRBJ2-7; D is ambiguous. From germline, CDR1 is SGHRS and CDR2 YFSETQ. With 1 base removed from V and 0 bases from J, the gap between germline ends came to 8 bases. The CDR3 runs to 14 residues. CDR3 in DNA: TGCGCCAGCAGCTTGTCGCCGGGCTCCTACGAGCAGTACTTC. Translation gives CASSLSPGSYEQYF. The full variable domain, completed using reference TRBV5-1 and TRBJ2-7, is KAGVTQTPRYLIKTRGQQVTLSCSPISGHRSVSWYQQTPGQGLQFLFEYFSETQRNKGNFPGRFSGRQFSNSRSEMNVSTLELGDSALYLCASSLSPGSYEQYFGPGTRLTVT.

Only a few counts were recorded for this clonotype. The rearrangement links TRBV18 to TRBJ2-2; unclear D gene. This CDR3 contains 15 residues. Germline lookup yields CDR1 KGHSH and CDR2 LQKENI. V gave up 8 bases and J gave up 5 bases, with 18 bases separating them. DNA of the CDR3: TGTGCCAGCACCCCAGGCGTTTGGACGACCGGGGAGCTGTTTTTT. Protein sequence: CASTPGVWTTGELFF.

There are a few counts of this clonotype. This sequence joins TRBV6-5 and TRBJ1-6; D ambiguous. Germline V lookup: CDR1 MNHEY, CDR2 SVGAGI. The CDR3 consists of 17 residues. Trimming left V 2 bases short and J 0 bases short, with 11 bases between. CDR3 sequence: CASSYLRGSSYNSPLHF. DNA of the CDR3: TGTGCCAGCAGTTACCTTAGAGGGAGCTCCTATAATTCACCCCTCCACTTT.